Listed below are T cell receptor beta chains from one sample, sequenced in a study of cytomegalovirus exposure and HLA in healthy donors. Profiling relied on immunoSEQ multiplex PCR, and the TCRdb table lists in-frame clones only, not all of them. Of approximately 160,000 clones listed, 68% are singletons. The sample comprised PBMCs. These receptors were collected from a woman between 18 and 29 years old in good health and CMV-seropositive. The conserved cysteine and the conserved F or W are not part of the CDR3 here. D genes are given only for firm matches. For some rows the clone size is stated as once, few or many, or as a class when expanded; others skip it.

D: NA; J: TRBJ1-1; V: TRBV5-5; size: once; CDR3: ASSLGPRQALNTEAF
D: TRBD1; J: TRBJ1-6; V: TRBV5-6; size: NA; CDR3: ASSFGTGPRSLH
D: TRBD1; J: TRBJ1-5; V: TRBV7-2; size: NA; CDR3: ASSPWTGLNQPQH
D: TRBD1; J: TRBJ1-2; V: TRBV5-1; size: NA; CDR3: ASSLGQFSNYGYT
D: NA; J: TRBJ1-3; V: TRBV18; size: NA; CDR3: ASSLGNTIY
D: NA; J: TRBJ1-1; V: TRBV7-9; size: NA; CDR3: ASSQPTGQGNTEAF
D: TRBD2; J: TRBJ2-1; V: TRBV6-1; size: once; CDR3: ASSGTSGRFYNEQF
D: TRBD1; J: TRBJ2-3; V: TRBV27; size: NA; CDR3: ASSPYPRQGDTDTQY
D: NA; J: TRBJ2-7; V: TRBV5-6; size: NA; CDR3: ASSGGGQVYEQY
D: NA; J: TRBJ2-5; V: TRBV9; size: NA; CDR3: ASSVEGIGETQY
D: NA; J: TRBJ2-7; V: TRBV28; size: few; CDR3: ASSGSGVMAYEQY
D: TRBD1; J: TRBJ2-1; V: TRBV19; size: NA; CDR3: ASSMMGTDYNEQF
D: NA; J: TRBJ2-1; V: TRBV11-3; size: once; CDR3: ASSFGLPLGNEQF
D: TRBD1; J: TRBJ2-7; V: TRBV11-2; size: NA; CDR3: ASSLGPGQRSYEQY
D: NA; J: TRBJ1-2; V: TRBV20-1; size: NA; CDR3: SARPRGYT
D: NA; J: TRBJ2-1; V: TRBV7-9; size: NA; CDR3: ASSVTSEVGMNEQF
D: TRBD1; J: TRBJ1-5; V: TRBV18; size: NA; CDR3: ASSPDRDQPQH
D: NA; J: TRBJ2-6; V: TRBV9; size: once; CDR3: ASSVRGSGANVLT
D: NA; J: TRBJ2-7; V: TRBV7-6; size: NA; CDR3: ASSLGGVTDEQY
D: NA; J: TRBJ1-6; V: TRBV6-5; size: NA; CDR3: ASRAGLASPLH
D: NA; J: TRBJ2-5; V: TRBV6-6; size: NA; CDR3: ASTSSHYLGETQY
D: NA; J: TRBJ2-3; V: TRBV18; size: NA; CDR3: ASSPGPDTQY
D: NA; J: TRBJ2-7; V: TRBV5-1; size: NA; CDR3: ASSPQGPTYEQY
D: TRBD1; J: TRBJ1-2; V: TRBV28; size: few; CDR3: ASSLYGFSGAAGGSYGYT
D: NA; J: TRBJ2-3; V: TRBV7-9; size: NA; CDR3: ASSSARGSTDTQY
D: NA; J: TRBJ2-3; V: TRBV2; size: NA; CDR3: ASSDGGTDTQY
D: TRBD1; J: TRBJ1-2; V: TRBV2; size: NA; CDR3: ASSPNTGAGSNYGYT
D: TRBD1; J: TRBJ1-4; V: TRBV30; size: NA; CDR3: ACQGVNEKLF
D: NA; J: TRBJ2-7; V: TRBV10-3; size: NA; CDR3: AISDHFVGQIEQY
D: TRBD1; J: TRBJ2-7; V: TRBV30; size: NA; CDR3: AWRFLYGQGSTGEQY
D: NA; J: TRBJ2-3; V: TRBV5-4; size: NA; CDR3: ASSLFEYTTQY
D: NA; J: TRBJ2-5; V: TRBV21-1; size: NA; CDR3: ASSVPGQGASKTQY
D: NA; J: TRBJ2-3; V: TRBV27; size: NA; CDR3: ASTPAVGLGTDTQY
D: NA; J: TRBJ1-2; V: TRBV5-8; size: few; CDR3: ASSLFGYT
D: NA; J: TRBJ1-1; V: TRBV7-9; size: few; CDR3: ASSQRGRDEAF
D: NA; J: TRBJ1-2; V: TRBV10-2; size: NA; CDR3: ASSYRVDTKDLYGYT
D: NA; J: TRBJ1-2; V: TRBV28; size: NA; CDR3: AIQGEDGYT